This TCR beta chain is from a study of Graves' ophthalmopathy and Graves' hyperthyroidism. The study, taken as a whole, reports: Most thyroid clonotypes expanded beyond 0.001 frequency were also found in blood. Ophthalmopathy progression predictions by the model showed 72.22% specificity and about 68% sensitivity.

Germline V lookup: CDR1 SQVTM, CDR2 ANQGSEA. The CDR3 sequence is 13 residues long. The ends were cut back, 5 bases at V and 0 bases at J, with 7 bases in the middle. This clonotype was counted only a few times. What it recognizes is unknown. Transcripts of RNA were the source for amplifying TCR beta CDR3 regions. HTBI primers were used in a first-round RT-PCR, which preceded a second-round multiplex PCR. Each CDR3 protein gets one entry after TCRdb re-called the multiplex PCR reads with MiXCR. The sample lists over a million distinct CDR3 sequences; about 38% were seen once. This chain connects TRBV29-1 to TRBJ2-2; D unresolved. The specimen was peripheral blood or thyroid tissue (not recorded which). This clonotype was obtained from an adult man with Graves' hyperthyroidism. This CDR3 is CSVFGANTGELFF. In DNA form, the CDR3 reads TGCAGCGTTTTCGGCGCGAACACCGGGGAGCTGTTTTTT.